Listed below are T cell receptor beta chains from one sample, sequenced in a study of control samples from healthy donors and cancer patients. Clones were read by immunoSEQ multiplex PCR, and TCRdb kept only the in-frame ones, dropping some. The sample records tens of thousands of clones, around four fifths being singletons. Input material: blood. The receptors were gathered from a young man in good health. CDR3s include the opening cysteine and the closing phenylalanine or tryptophan. D genes are given only for firm matches. Size is stated for part of the rows, as once, few or many counts, or as a class when the clone is expanded.

DNA	CDR3	J	V	size	D
TGTGCCATCAGTAAGGGACAGACTACCTCCTACGAGCAGTACTTC	CAISKGQTTSYEQYF	TRBJ2-7	TRBV10-3	NA	TRBD1
TGTGCCAGCAGCCCCCTGACAGGGGAGGCCCTTGTCTATGGCTACACCTTC	CASSPLTGEALVYGYTF	TRBJ1-2	TRBV5-4	few	TRBD1
TGTGCCAGCAGCTTAGAAGCAGGGCGGAATTCACCCCTCCACTTT	CASSLEAGRNSPLHF	TRBJ1-6	TRBV7-3	NA	NA
TGTGCCTGGAGTACAAAGGGGCGGAGCACTGAAGCTTTCTTT	CAWSTKGRSTEAFF	TRBJ1-1	TRBV30	NA	NA
TGTGCCAGCAGTAGGTCGGACAGGGGCTACACCTTC	CASSRSDRGYTF	TRBJ1-2	TRBV12-3/TRBV12-4	once	TRBD1
TGTGCCAGCAGCCCCGGAGGGGACCCCCTCCACTTT	CASSPGGDPLHF	TRBJ1-6	TRBV28	NA	NA
TGTGCCAGCACCGGGCGGAGGGAGGGTGGCTACACCTTC	CASTGRREGGYTF	TRBJ1-2	TRBV6-5	NA	NA
TGTGCCAGCAGTGAAGGGGTAAGCTCCTACAATGAGCAGTTCTTC	CASSEGVSSYNEQFF	TRBJ2-1	TRBV6-1	NA	NA
TGCGCCAGCAGGGGCAGACAAGCGGGGTCACCCCTCCACTTT	CASRGRQAGSPLHF	TRBJ1-6	TRBV5-1	few	NA
TGTGCCAGCAGTGAGATGGACGCAATGAATCAGCCCCAGCATTTT	CASSEMDAMNQPQHF	TRBJ1-5	TRBV6-1	NA	NA
TGCGCCAGCAGCCTGAAGGACAGATACCACGAGCAGTACTTC	CASSLKDRYHEQYF	TRBJ2-7	TRBV5-1	NA	NA
TGCGCCAGCAGCCCCCGAGGATCTAGAGTAGGGGAGACCCAGTACTTC	CASSPRGSRVGETQYF	TRBJ2-5	TRBV5-1	NA	NA
TGTGCCAGCACCCCTTTGGACGTTCTAGCCAAAAACATTCAGTACTTC	CASTPLDVLAKNIQYF	TRBJ2-4	TRBV7-2	NA	NA
TGTGCCAGCAGTGAAGCGCTTATGGGCGGGGAGCTGTTTTTT	CASSEALMGGELFF	TRBJ2-2	TRBV2	NA	NA
TGTGCCACCAGTGACGCCCGACAGGGTCCAGCTGCGCCCCAGCATTTT	CATSDARQGPAAPQHF	TRBJ1-5	TRBV24-1	NA	TRBD1
TGCGCCAGTAGTAAAGGCTCGGAAAACATTCAGTACTTC	CASSKGSENIQYF	TRBJ2-4	TRBV5-1	NA	NA
TGTGCCAGCAGCACACAGGGACTAGGCTACGAGCAGTACTTC	CASSTQGLGYEQYF	TRBJ2-7	TRBV7-9	NA	TRBD2
TGTGCCAGCAGCTCGGGGACAGGGGTAGCTTTCTTT	CASSSGTGVAFF	TRBJ1-1	TRBV28	once	TRBD1
TGTGCCAGTAAAGAACGGAACACCATATATTTT	CASKERNTIYF	TRBJ1-3	TRBV19	NA	NA
TGCAGTGCCAGTACCCCAGGGGAATCCTACGAGCAGTACTTC	CSASTPGESYEQYF	TRBJ2-7	TRBV20-1	once	NA
TGTGCCAGCAGTTACGGATCAGGGCCTAACTATGGCTACACCTTC	CASSYGSGPNYGYTF	TRBJ1-2	TRBV6-6	few	NA
TGTGCCAGCAGCCTTCCAGGCAGTGTTAACACTGAAGCTTTCTTT	CASSLPGSVNTEAFF	TRBJ1-1	TRBV7-9	NA	NA
TGCGCCAGCAGCGCGGCAGAAACCTCGAACACTGAAGCTTTCTTT	CASSAAETSNTEAFF	TRBJ1-1	TRBV5-1	NA	NA
TGTGCCAGCAGTATCGGACAAGACGAGCAGTACTTC	CASSIGQDEQYF	TRBJ2-7	TRBV12-3/TRBV12-4	NA	NA
TGTGCCAGCAGCTGGCCTGATGGTACGCAGTATTTT	CASSWPDGTQYF	TRBJ2-3	TRBV11-2	NA	NA
TGTGCCAGCAGTGAAGTGGCCGGGGGGGTCTCACAGGTTACAGATACGCAGTATTTT	CASSEVAGGVSQVTDTQYF	TRBJ2-3	TRBV2	NA	TRBD2
TGCGCCAGCAGCTGGTCTCTTAGCGGGGGGGACTACTCCTACGAGCAGTACTTC	CASSWSLSGGDYSYEQYF	TRBJ2-7	TRBV5-1	NA	TRBD2
TGTGCCTGGAGTGTAAGGGGGGGGCCGGACACCGGGGAGCTGTTTTTT	CAWSVRGGPDTGELFF	TRBJ2-2	TRBV30	NA	NA
TGTGCCAGCTCACCACGGGGACAGTCGATCACCGGGGAGCTGTTTTTT	CASSPRGQSITGELFF	TRBJ2-2	TRBV18	NA	TRBD1
TGCGCCAGCAGCTTGGGGGCCTTTAGCAATCAGCCCCAGCATTTT	CASSLGAFSNQPQHF	TRBJ1-5	TRBV5-1	NA	NA
TGTGCCAGCAGCCTCACTTCCGGGACTTACGAGCAGTACTTC	CASSLTSGTYEQYF	TRBJ2-7	TRBV28	NA	NA
TGTGCCAGCAGCTTGGTAGGGGGCAGCACTGAAGCTTTCTTT	CASSLVGGSTEAFF	TRBJ1-1	TRBV5-6	NA	TRBD1
TGTGCCAGCGGTCAGGGGGGCAGAGACTATGGCTACACCTTC	CASGQGGRDYGYTF	TRBJ1-2	TRBV2	NA	TRBD1
TGCGCCAGCAGCCATCCCCCCCGGTCATACACCGGGGAGCTGTTTTTT	CASSHPPRSYTGELFF	TRBJ2-2	TRBV4-1	NA	NA
TGTGCCAGCAGCACCGGGACAGGGGGCGGTCAGCCCCAGCATTTT	CASSTGTGGGQPQHF	TRBJ1-5	TRBV5-4	NA	TRBD1
TGTGCCAGCAGCTTGGCCACAGGGAGGTATGGCTACACCTTC	CASSLATGRYGYTF	TRBJ1-2	TRBV5-4	NA	NA
TGTGCCAGCAGCCAACCGGGACAGGGATCGACCGGGGAGCTGTTTTTT	CASSQPGQGSTGELFF	TRBJ2-2	TRBV3-1/TRBV3-2	NA	TRBD1
TGTGCCAGCACCGTCCCTGACAGGGCCGAGCAGTACTTC	CASTVPDRAEQYF	TRBJ2-7	TRBV2	few	TRBD1
TGTGCCAGCAGCTTTTCCCGGACAGGGGGATGGAACACTGAAGCTTTCTTT	CASSFSRTGGWNTEAFF	TRBJ1-1	TRBV7-9	NA	TRBD1
TGTGCCAGTAGTACGGCGGTGAATAGCAATCAGCCCCAGCATTTT	CASSTAVNSNQPQHF	TRBJ1-5	TRBV19	NA	NA
TGTGCCATCAGTCAAGTAACAGGGGGCACAGATACGCAGTATTTT	CAISQVTGGTDTQYF	TRBJ2-3	TRBV10-3	NA	TRBD1
TGCGCCAGCAGTGGGACACGCGAGCAGTACTTC	CASSGTREQYF	TRBJ2-7	TRBV10-2	NA	NA
TGTGCCAGCAGAGAAGGCGCCGGCGAGCAGTACTTC	CASREGAGEQYF	TRBJ2-7	TRBV6-1	NA	NA
TGTGCCATAAGCAGTGGGGTGTCCTATGGCTACACCTTC	CAISSGVSYGYTF	TRBJ1-2	TRBV6-5	NA	NA
TGTGCCAGCAACTTACTCGGGACAGGGGGATTTGGCTACACCTTC	CASNLLGTGGFGYTF	TRBJ1-2	TRBV5-5	NA	TRBD1
TGTGCCAGCAGTGAATTGCCCAGGGGTCAGCAGCCCCAGCATTTT	CASSELPRGQQPQHF	TRBJ1-5	TRBV2	once	NA
TGTGCCAGCAGCGTTAGGCAGGGGATGCCAGATACGCAGTATTTT	CASSVRQGMPDTQYF	TRBJ2-3	TRBV9	NA	NA
TGCGCCAGCAGCCAACGACTAGCGGGGGGGCGGAATACGCAGTATTTT	CASSQRLAGGRNTQYF	TRBJ2-3	TRBV5-1	once	TRBD2
TGTGCCAGCAGTGAGGAGCTTAATTCACCCCTCCACTTT	CASSEELNSPLHF	TRBJ1-6	TRBV6-4	few	NA